A selection of T cell receptor beta chains follows, all from one sample in a study of HIV-infected patients and healthy controls. Each CDR3 protein gets one entry after TCRdb re-called the 5' RACE reads with MiXCR. The data hold 70,000 or so distinct CDR3 sequences, with 16% observed a single time. The sample was CD4+ T cells from blood. The receptors originated from a human donor in good health. Both conserved end residues are part of each CDR3. A D gene is named only where the DNA matches it firmly. A row's size may be missing; if present it is once, few, many or a size class.

TRBV24-1	TRBJ2-3	many	.	TGTGCCACCAGTGATTCCCTCCTTCACGACCCCGGGGCAGATACGCAGTATTTT	CATSDSLLHDPGADTQYF
TRBV12-3/TRBV12-4	TRBJ1-5	.	.	TGTGCCAGCAGTTTCGGACAGAAGGATCAGCCCCAGCATTTT	CASSFGQKDQPQHF
TRBV11-3	TRBJ2-1	many	.	TGTGCCAGCAGCTTAGGGGTAGCCGCTAGAGAGCAGTTCTTC	CASSLGVAAREQFF
TRBV5-5	TRBJ1-1	.	TRBD1	TGTGCCAGCAGCTTGGTGAATGCAGGGGGGAGCACTGAAGCTTTCTTT	CASSLVNAGGSTEAFF
TRBV6-5	TRBJ1-2	.	.	TGTGCCAGCAGTGGAGACAGAGGAAATTATGGCTACACCTTC	CASSGDRGNYGYTF
TRBV6-6	TRBJ2-1	.	.	TGTGCCAGCAGTTACGATAGGAATGAGCAGTTCTTC	CASSYDRNEQFF
TRBV29-1	TRBJ2-1	medium-sized	TRBD2	TGCAGCGCCGAACGACTAGCGGGGGGTTTGGGTGAGCAGTTCTTC	CSAERLAGGLGEQFF
TRBV7-6	TRBJ2-5	.	TRBD1	TGTGCCAGCAGCTTAGCGCAGACAGGGGGCTTGGAGACCCAGTACTTC	CASSLAQTGGLETQYF
TRBV5-8	TRBJ2-6	many	.	TGTGCCAGCAGCTATAGGGGTTCCGGCTCTGGGGCCAACGTCCTGACTTTC	CASSYRGSGSGANVLTF
TRBV7-2	TRBJ1-5	many	TRBD1	TGTGCCAGCAGCTTAGCCCGACAGGGCCAGCCCCAGCATTTT	CASSLARQGQPQHF
TRBV28	TRBJ1-5	few	.	TGTGCCAGCAGTTCCGGGTCCTCGGGAGGTCAGCCCCAGCATTTT	CASSSGSSGGQPQHF
TRBV6-2/TRBV6-3	TRBJ2-1	.	.	TGTGCCAGCAGTTACTCGGGGACTCACAATGAGCAGTTCTTC	CASSYSGTHNEQFF
TRBV24-1	TRBJ2-3	.	TRBD1	TGTGCCACCAGTGATCGGGACAGGACCCGGGATACGCAGTATTTT	CATSDRDRTRDTQYF
TRBV25-1	TRBJ1-2	few	.	TGTGCCAGCAGTGACCCCTCTAGTGGGGTAGGGGGCTACACCTTC	CASSDPSSGVGGYTF
TRBV7-9	TRBJ2-7	.	TRBD2	TGTGCCAGCAGCACGGGACTAGCGGGGGGCCCCTCCTACGAGCAGTACTTC	CASSTGLAGGPSYEQYF
TRBV29-1	TRBJ2-3	many	.	TGCAGCGTTGGATGGGGCAGCTTCATACTCACAGATACGCAGTATTTT	CSVGWGSFILTDTQYF
TRBV20-1	TRBJ1-1	.	.	TGCAGTGCTAGTACAGGGTCCATGAACACTGAAGCTTTCTTT	CSASTGSMNTEAFF
TRBV15	TRBJ2-7	many	TRBD1	TGTGCCACCAGCAGAGTTTTGGGACAGGGGTCCTACGAGCAGTACTTC	CATSRVLGQGSYEQYF
TRBV5-1	TRBJ2-1	.	.	TGCGCCAGCAGAGTGGGGGTTCAGCAGTTCTTC	CASRVGVQQFF
TRBV2	TRBJ1-5	many	TRBD1	TGTGCCAGCAGTGACCAGGGGGCTGCGCAGCCCCAGCATTTT	CASSDQGAAQPQHF
TRBV6-2/TRBV6-3	TRBJ2-3	few	.	TGTGCCAGCAGCAACCAAGGGGGGCTCACAGATACGCAGTATTTT	CASSNQGGLTDTQYF
TRBV28	TRBJ2-3	.	TRBD1	TGTGCCAGCAGTTTATGGGGACAGGGAACAGATACGCAGTATTTT	CASSLWGQGTDTQYF
TRBV28	TRBJ1-1	many	.	TGTGCCAGCAGTTTTAACTACCCTGAAGCTTTCTTT	CASSFNYPEAFF
TRBV18	TRBJ2-3	.	.	TGTGCCAGCTCACCACCGTATAGCTCAGATACGCAGTATTTT	CASSPPYSSDTQYF
TRBV20-1	TRBJ1-2	few	.	TGCAGTGCAAATGGAGGGTATGGCTACACCTTC	CSANGGYGYTF
TRBV27	TRBJ2-7	.	TRBD2	TGTGCCAGCAGTTCCCCTAAGTCTATAGCGGGCCTGTACGAGCAGTACTTC	CASSSPKSIAGLYEQYF
TRBV12-3/TRBV12-4	TRBJ1-6	.	.	TGTGCCAGCAGTTTGCAGGGCAGGGATTATAATTCACCCCTCCACTTT	CASSLQGRDYNSPLHF
TRBV7-9	TRBJ2-6	few	.	TGTGCCAGCAGCCCAACACGGCGCGGGGCCAACGTCCTGACTTTC	CASSPTRRGANVLTF
TRBV12-3/TRBV12-4	TRBJ2-3	.	.	TGTGCCAGCAGCCCTTCTAGCAGTATTAGCACAGATACGCAGTATTTT	CASSPSSSISTDTQYF
TRBV20-1	TRBJ2-5	.	.	TGCAGTGCTAGAGTACCGCAAGAGACCCAGTACTTC	CSARVPQETQYF
TRBV7-2	TRBJ1-1	many	.	TGTGCCAGCAGCGGGTCCCCGAACACTGAAGCTTTCTTT	CASSGSPNTEAFF
TRBV6-4	TRBJ2-1	.	.	TGTGCCAGCAGCGCAACCACCTTAGCATATGAGCAGTCCTTC	CASSATTLAYEQSF
TRBV7-9	TRBJ1-2	.	.	TGTGCCAGCAGCTTAAGGGTCATCGGGGGAAAATTGGGGAACTATGGCTACACCTTC	CASSLRVIGGKLGNYGYTF
TRBV12-3/TRBV12-4	TRBJ1-3	.	.	TGTGCCAGCAGTTTGGGGGTTCTCTCTGGAAACACCATATATTTT	CASSLGVLSGNTIYF
TRBV5-1	TRBJ1-4	.	.	TGCGCCAGCAGCTTCCAGGCCGGTAGTGAAAAACTGTTTTTT	CASSFQAGSEKLFF
TRBV28	TRBJ1-1	few	TRBD1	TGTGCCAGCAGGTCAGGGGGCACTGAAGCTTTCTTT	CASRSGGTEAFF
TRBV7-2	TRBJ2-3	.	.	TGTGCCAGCAGCTTAGTTCGCCGTGCATGGGATACGCAGTATTTT	CASSLVRRAWDTQYF
TRBV20-1	TRBJ1-6	few	.	TGCAGTGCTAGGGAGTCCAGGGGTAATTCACCCCTCCACTTT	CSARESRGNSPLHF
TRBV7-8	TRBJ1-2	.	TRBD1	TGTGCCAGCAGCTTCACAGGGGAGGTCGGCTATGGCTACACCTTC	CASSFTGEVGYGYTF
TRBV5-1	TRBJ1-2	.	.	TGCGCCAGCAGCTTGGCTACCTATGGCTACACCTTC	CASSLATYGYTF
TRBV11-1	TRBJ2-5	.	.	TGTGCCAGCAGCGGGAAGGGATACCAAGAGACCCAGTACTTC	CASSGKGYQETQYF
TRBV20-1	TRBJ1-5	few	.	TGCAGTGCTACCCGAAAGGGAAGGGATCAGCCCCAGCATTTT	CSATRKGRDQPQHF
TRBV20-1	TRBJ2-1	.	.	TGCAGTGCTAGTCCTTTGTTCAATGAGCAGTTCTTC	CSASPLFNEQFF
TRBV2	TRBJ2-1	many	.	TGTGCCAGCAGTGTTGGGGGAAGCTCCTACAATGAGCAGTTCTTC	CASSVGGSSYNEQFF
TRBV28	TRBJ2-3	many	.	TGTGCCAGCAGTTTTTGGGGGCGTACTAGCACAGATACGCAGTATTTT	CASSFWGRTSTDTQYF
TRBV9	TRBJ2-2	few	.	TGTGCCAGCAGCCGCGCTAGGGGGAAGAACACCGGGGAGCTGTTTTTT	CASSRARGKNTGELFF
TRBV20-1	TRBJ2-4	.	.	TGCAGTGCTAGAGGGGACGCACCAGCAGAGTACTTC	CSARGDAPAEYF
TRBV11-2	TRBJ2-2	.	.	TGTGCCAGCAGCTTAGATCTCACCGGGGAGCTGTTTTTT	CASSLDLTGELFF
TRBV20-1	TRBJ2-2	few	.	TGCAGTGCCCACGGACTAACGACCGGGGAGCTGTTTTTT	CSAHGLTTGELFF
TRBV7-2	TRBJ1-1	few	.	TGTGCCAGCAGCTCCCCCGGCCGAAACACTGAAGCTTTCTTT	CASSSPGRNTEAFF